Listed below are T cell receptor beta chains from one sample, sequenced in a study of blood T cell repertoires in COVID-19. TCRdb's table, derived via immunoSEQ multiplex PCR, lists solely in-frame clones and lacks some. The sample lists over 40,000 clones; 75% to 95% were seen once. Sequencing was performed on peripheral blood. The receptors originated from a man between 65 and 85 years old with acute or convalescent COVID-19. Both conserved end residues are part of each CDR3. D genes are given only for firm matches. A row's size may be missing; if present it is once, few, many or a size class.

D,V,size,J,DNA,CDR3
.,TRBV3-1/TRBV3-2,.,TRBJ1-3,TGTGCCAGCAGCGACCCCGGGGGATTAGGAAACACCATATATTTT,CASSDPGGLGNTIYF
.,TRBV6-2/TRBV6-3,.,TRBJ1-5,TGTGCCAGCAGCGGACTGCTAAGTTATAGCAATCAGCCCCAGCATTTT,CASSGLLSYSNQPQHF
.,TRBV19,.,TRBJ1-5,TGTGCCAGTAGTATAGGGACAGACAATCAGCCCCAGCATTTT,CASSIGTDNQPQHF
.,TRBV3-1/TRBV3-2,.,TRBJ1-4,TGTGCCAGCAGCCTCGGGGGAAAACTGTTTTTT,CASSLGGKLFF
.,TRBV13,.,TRBJ1-4,TGTGCCAGCAGCTTGCGGGGCAGTGAAAAACTGTTTTTT,CASSLRGSEKLFF
.,TRBV19,.,TRBJ2-3,TGTGCCAGTACCCCGCTGGGTTCCAGGGGGGCAGATACGCAGTATTTT,CASTPLGSRGADTQYF
TRBD1,TRBV7-9,.,TRBJ2-4,TGTGCCAGCAGCCCAGACGGACAGGGAATTCAGTACTTC,CASSPDGQGIQYF
TRBD1,TRBV7-9,.,TRBJ1-2,TGTGCCAGCAGCCCAGGGACAGCAAATCACTTC,CASSPGTANHF
.,TRBV18,.,TRBJ2-1,TGTGCCAGCTCCACCTCGTGGCAGGGAGGCAATGAGCAGTTCTTC,CASSTSWQGGNEQFF
.,TRBV7-2,.,TRBJ1-2,TGTGCCAGCAGCGACCCGGGAGGGGGGGCTGACACCTTC,CASSDPGGGADTF
.,TRBV14,once,TRBJ2-7,TGTGCCAGCAGCCAAGGGGTAGTAGGGGCCGAGCAGTACTTC,CASSQGVVGAEQYF